These 18 T cell receptor beta chains were sequenced from one sample in a study of T-cell memory formation after mild COVID-19. TCRdb re-called the 5' RACE reads through MiXCR, storing one row per CDR3 protein. The profile shows 350,000 to 500,000 distinct CDR3 sequences, about 25% of them singletons. The specimen sequenced was PBMCs or a T cell subset sorted from them (not recorded which). The source of these receptors is an adult woman who had mild COVID-19 (a few samples of this study predate the infection). Cell type and time point are not known.

This sequence joins TRBV27 and TRBJ2-7; 12 nucleotides match TRBD2. The germline gives CDR1 MNHEY, CDR2 SMNVEV (reference sequence). V gave up 4 bases and J gave up 5 bases; unmatched junction bases: 6. The CDR3 spans 15 residues. CDR3 nucleotides: TGTGCCAGCAGTTCTCGACTAGCGGGAGCTAACGAGCAGTACTTC. The encoded protein is CASSSRLAGANEQYF.

Only a few counts were recorded for this clonotype. This sequence joins TRBV20-1 and TRBJ2-1; maybe TRBD1 (5 bases). Deletions cut 1 base from V and 9 bases from J, with 10 bases between. The CDR3 runs 12 residues. Germline V lookup: CDR1 DFQATT, CDR2 SNEGSKA (reference sequence). The CDR3 DNA follows: TGCAGTGCTAGAGTCTCAGGGTTTGAGCAGTTCTTC. It yields the protein CSARVSGFEQFF.

The chain joins TRBV6-6 to TRBJ2-7; 11 bases are a match to TRBD1. CDR3 length: 17 residues. The ends lost 0 bases at V and 2 bases at J; junction bases unmatched: 6. Germline V gives CDR1 MNHNY, CDR2 SVGAGI (reference sequence). The CDR3 DNA follows: TGTGCCAGCAGTTACTCGATTGGGGACAGGGGGACCTACGAGCAGTACTTC. Encoded protein: CASSYSIGDRGTYEQYF.

This clonotype was seen only once. This sequence joins TRBV5-6 and TRBJ1-6, with TRBD1 as a possible D gene (6 bases). V shed 3 bases and J shed 4 bases, with 11 bases lying between them. CDR1 SGHDT and CDR2 YYEEEE come from the germline V gene. The CDR3 spans 15 residues. CDR3 bases: TGTGCCAGCAGCTCATTGGACAGATATAATTCACCCCTCCACTTT. It is translated as CASSSLDRYNSPLHF.

This clonotype was seen a handful of times. The chain couples TRBV5-6 to TRBJ2-1; D is unclear. V was clipped by 3 bases and J by 8 bases, with 15 bases between them. The CDR3 runs 14 residues. Germline values: CDR1 SGHDT, CDR2 YYEEEE. CDR3 region: CASSSGSTRDEQFF. The CDR3 DNA reads as TGTGCCAGCAGCTCCGGGTCCACCCGGGATGAGCAGTTCTTC.

Only a few counts were recorded for this clonotype. The chain links TRBV29-1 to TRBJ2-1, with 7 bases matching TRBD1. The V gene end was trimmed by 6 bases and the J gene end by 3 bases; junction bases not matched to a gene: 8. Germline V gene sequence: CDR1 SQVTM, CDR2 ANQGSEA. This CDR3 region has 14 residues. CDR3 sequence: CSVNRDSVYNEQFF. CDR3 coding DNA: TGCAGCGTCAACCGGGACAGTGTCTACAATGAGCAGTTCTTC.

The genes are TRBV20-1 and TRBJ2-3; tentative D call: TRBD2 (6 bases). The CDR3 runs 14 residues. V lost 2 bases and J lost 6, with 15 bases in between. Germline V gives CDR1 DFQATT, CDR2 SNEGSKA (reference sequence). DNA of the CDR3: TGCAGTGCTAGACGTTCGACCGGGGGTGATACGCAGTATTTT. Encoded protein: CSARRSTGGDTQYF.

The V and J genes are TRBV19 and TRBJ1-2; possibly TRBD1 for D (6 bases). The V end lost 10 bases, the J end lost 6 bases, and 12 bases lay between the germline ends. Per the germline V gene, CDR1 is LNHDA and CDR2 is SQIVND (reference sequence). This CDR3 spans 11 amino acids. Here the CDR3 DNA reads TGTGCCACCAGAGGGGGGGATGGCTACACCTTC. Its protein is CATRGGDGYTF.

In this sample, this clonotype turned up a few times. The chain carries TRBV11-2 and TRBJ2-1; D is ambiguous. CDR1 is SGHAT and CDR2 is FQNNGV in the germline V gene. V was trimmed by 4 bases and J by 9 bases, leaving 13 bases between them. CDR3 length equals 13 residues. CDR3 in DNA: TGTGCCAGCAGCTCTGGGTGGAGTGGTGAGCAGTTCTTC. It yields the protein CASSSGWSGEQFF.

V and J are TRBV7-2 and TRBJ2-1; D not certain. Trimming took off 4 bases at V and 5 bases at J, with 12 bases between the two ends. CDR1 and CDR2 (germline): SGHTA, FQGNSA. The CDR3 spans 14 residues. CDR3: CASSYRPGNNEQFF. In nucleotides, the CDR3 is TGTGCCAGCAGCTACCGGCCAGGTAACAATGAGCAGTTCTTC.

The table lists this clonotype with many counts. V gene TRBV20-1 combines with J gene TRBJ2-7; D call uncertain. The germline gives CDR1 DFQATT, CDR2 SNEGSKA (reference sequence). V dropped 6 bases and J dropped 2 bases, with 11 bases sitting between them. The CDR3 is made up of 12 amino acids. For the CDR3, the DNA is TGCAGTGCCACATATAACACCTACGAGCAGTACTTC. This codes for CSATYNTYEQYF.

This rearrangement joins TRBV30 to TRBJ2-1; no reliable D call. Trimming cost V 1 base and J 12 bases, with 13 bases left between them. The germline gives CDR1 GTSNPN, CDR2 SVGIG (reference sequence). There are 12 residues in the CDR3. Here the CDR3 DNA reads TGTGCCTGGAGTGAGTCAGCCTCCGGGCAGTTCTTC. Encoded protein: CAWSESASGQFF.

The chain carries TRBV5-1 and TRBJ2-3, with D possibly being TRBD1 or TRBD2 (7 bases each). The germline gives CDR1 SGHRS, CDR2 YFSETQ. This CDR3 contains 17 residues. Trimming cost V 0 bases and J 8 bases, with 22 bases left between them. The CDR3 region has the DNA TGCGCCAGCAGCTTGGAACCGGGACTACAGGGGAGCGGTACGCAGTATTTT. Its protein is CASSLEPGLQGSGTQYF.

This clonotype has just one count. V usage is TRBV10-3 and J usage is TRBJ1-1; 7 bases fit TRBD1. V dropped 2 bases and J dropped 4; count of bases not matched to a gene: 22. Looked up from germline, CDR1 is ENHRY and CDR2 is SYGVKD. This CDR3 region has 20 residues. In DNA, the CDR3 is TGTGCCATCAGTGAGACCGATTGGACAGGAACCCCACCTAGTAGCACTGAAGCTTTCTTT. Amino acids: CAISETDWTGTPPSSTEAFF.

The J gene is TRBJ1-1, the V gene TRBV20-1, with D maybe TRBD1 (5 bases). The CDR3 is 14 amino acids. CDR1 DFQATT and CDR2 SNEGSKA come from the germline V gene (reference sequence). Trimming left V 0 bases short and J 1 base short, with 9 bases between. CDR3 residues: CSARERGRNTEAFF. DNA for the CDR3: TGCAGTGCTAGAGAGCGGGGGAGGAACACTGAAGCTTTCTTT.

This clonotype was detected ten times or more. This chain connects TRBV2 to TRBJ2-7; D gene unclear. Germline V gene sequence: CDR1 SNHLY, CDR2 FYNNEI. This CDR3 is 15 amino acids long. Trimming shortened V by 4 bases and J by 5 bases, and 18 bases separated the two germline ends. CDR3 in amino acids: CASSGSRAGAHEQYF. Written as DNA, the CDR3 is TGTGCCAGCAGTGGTAGTCGTGCAGGTGCGCACGAGCAGTACTTC.

V is TRBV5-1 and J is TRBJ1-1; D unclear. Looked up from germline, CDR1 is SGHRS and CDR2 is YFSETQ. Trimming took off 0 bases at V and 6 bases at J, with 9 bases between the two ends. The CDR3 has 13 amino acids. The CDR3 nucleotides read TGCGCCAGCAGCTTGGTCGGGGAGGCTGAAGCTTTCTTT. It is translated as CASSLVGEAEAFF.

This clonotype was detected only a few times. The V and J genes are TRBV20-1 and TRBJ1-5; no clear D. Trimming removed 3 bases from V and 4 bases from J, with 10 bases in between. The length of the CDR3 is 13 residues. The germline CDR1 and CDR2 sequences are DFQATT and SNEGSKA (reference sequence). CDR3 sequence: CSASFGVNQPQHF. For the CDR3, the DNA is TGCAGTGCTAGTTTCGGGGTGAATCAGCCCCAGCATTTT.